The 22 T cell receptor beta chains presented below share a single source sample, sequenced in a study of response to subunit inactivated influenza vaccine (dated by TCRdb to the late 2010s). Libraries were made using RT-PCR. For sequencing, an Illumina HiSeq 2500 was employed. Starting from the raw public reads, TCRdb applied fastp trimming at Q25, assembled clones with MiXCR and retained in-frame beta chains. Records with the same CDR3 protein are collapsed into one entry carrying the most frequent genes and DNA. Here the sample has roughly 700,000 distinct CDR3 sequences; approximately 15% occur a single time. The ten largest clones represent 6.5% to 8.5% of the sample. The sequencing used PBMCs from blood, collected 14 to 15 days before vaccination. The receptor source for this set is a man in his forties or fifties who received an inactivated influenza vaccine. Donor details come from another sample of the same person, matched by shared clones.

CDR3 in DNA: TGTGCCAGCAGCTTGAGGGGGATAGAAAACGGGGAGCTGTTTTTT. It specifies CASSLRGIENGELFF. The V and J genes are TRBV5-4 and TRBJ2-2; a weak D match, TRBD1 (6 bases). Germline V gene sequence: CDR1 SGHNT, CDR2 YYREEE (reference sequence). The V end was cut by 1 base, the J end by 7 bases, with 14 bases between. The CDR3 is made up of 15 amino acids. The complete variable domain, with remaining parts taken from reference TRBV5-4 and TRBJ2-2, reads ETGVTQSPTHLIKTRGQQVTLRCSSQSGHNTVSWYQQALGQGPQFIFQYYREEENGRGNFPPRFSGLQFPNYSSELNVNALELDDSALYLCASSLRGIENGELFFGEGSRLTVL.

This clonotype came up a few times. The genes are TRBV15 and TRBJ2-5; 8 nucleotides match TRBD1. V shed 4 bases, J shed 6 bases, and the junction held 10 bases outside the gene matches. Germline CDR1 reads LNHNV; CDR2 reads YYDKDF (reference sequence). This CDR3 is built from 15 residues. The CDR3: CATSTWTGRRKTQYF. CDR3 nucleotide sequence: TGTGCCACCAGCACTTGGACAGGGAGAAGAAAGACCCAGTACTTC. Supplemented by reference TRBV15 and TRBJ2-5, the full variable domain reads DAMVIQNPRYQVTQFGKPVTLSCSQTLNHNVMYWYQQKSSQAPKLLFHYYDKDFNNEADTPDNFQSRRPNTSFCFLDIRSPGLGDTAMYLCATSTWTGRRKTQYFGPGTRLLVL.

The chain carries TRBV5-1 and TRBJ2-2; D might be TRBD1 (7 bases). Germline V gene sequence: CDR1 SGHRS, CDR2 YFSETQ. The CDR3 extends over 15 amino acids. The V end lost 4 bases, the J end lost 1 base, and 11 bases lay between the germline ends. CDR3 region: CASSAGQLNTGELFF. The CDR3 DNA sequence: TGCGCCAGCAGCGCGGGACAGCTGAACACCGGGGAGCTGTTTTTT.

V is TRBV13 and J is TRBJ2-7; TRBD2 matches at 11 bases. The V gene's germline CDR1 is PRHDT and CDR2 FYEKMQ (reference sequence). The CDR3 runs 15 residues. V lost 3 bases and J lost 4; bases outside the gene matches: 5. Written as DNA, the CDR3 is TGTGCCAGCAGCTTTAGCGGGAGGGCCCCGTACGAGCAGTACTTC. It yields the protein CASSFSGRAPYEQYF.

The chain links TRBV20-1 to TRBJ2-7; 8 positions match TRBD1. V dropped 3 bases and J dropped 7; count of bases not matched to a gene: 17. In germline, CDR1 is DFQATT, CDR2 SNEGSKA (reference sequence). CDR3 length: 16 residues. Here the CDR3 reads CSASTSLGTGLYEQYF. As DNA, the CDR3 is TGCAGTGCTAGCACCTCCCTTGGGACAGGCCTCTATGAGCAGTACTTC.

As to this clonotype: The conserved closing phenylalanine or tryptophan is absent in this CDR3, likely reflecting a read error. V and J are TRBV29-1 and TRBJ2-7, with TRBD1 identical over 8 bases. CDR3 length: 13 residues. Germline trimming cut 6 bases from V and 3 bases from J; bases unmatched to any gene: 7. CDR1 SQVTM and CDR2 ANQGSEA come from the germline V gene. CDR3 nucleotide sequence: TGCAGCGTGGGGACAGGCGGGGACTACGAGCAGTACTCC. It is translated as CSVGTGGDYEQYS.

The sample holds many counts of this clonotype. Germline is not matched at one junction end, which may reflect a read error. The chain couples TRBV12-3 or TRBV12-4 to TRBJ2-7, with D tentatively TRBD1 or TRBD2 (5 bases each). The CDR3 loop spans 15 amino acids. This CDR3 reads CASSLASGRAYEQYF. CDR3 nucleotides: TGTGCCAGCAGTCTAGCCTCGGGACGGGCCTACGAGCAGTACTTC.

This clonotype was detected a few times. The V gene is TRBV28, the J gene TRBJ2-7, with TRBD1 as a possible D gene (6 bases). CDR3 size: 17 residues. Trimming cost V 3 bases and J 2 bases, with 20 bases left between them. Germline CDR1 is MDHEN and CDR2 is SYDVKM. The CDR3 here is CASSLYLTGTNPYEQYF. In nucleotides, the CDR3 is TGTGCCAGCAGTTTGTATTTGACCGGGACAAACCCCTACGAGCAGTACTTC.

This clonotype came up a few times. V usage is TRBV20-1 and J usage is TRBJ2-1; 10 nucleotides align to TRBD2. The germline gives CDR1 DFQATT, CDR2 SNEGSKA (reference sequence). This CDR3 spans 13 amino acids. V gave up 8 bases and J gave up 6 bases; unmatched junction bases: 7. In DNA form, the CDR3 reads TGCAGTTTCCAAGCGGGAGGGCCCAATGAGCAGTTCTTC. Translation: CSFQAGGPNEQFF.

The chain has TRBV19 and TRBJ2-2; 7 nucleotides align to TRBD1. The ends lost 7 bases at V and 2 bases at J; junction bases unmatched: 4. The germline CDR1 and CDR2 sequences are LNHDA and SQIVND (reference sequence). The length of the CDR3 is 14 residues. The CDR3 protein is CASTTGSNTGELFF. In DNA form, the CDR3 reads TGTGCCAGTACGACAGGGAGCAACACCGGGGAGCTGTTTTTT.

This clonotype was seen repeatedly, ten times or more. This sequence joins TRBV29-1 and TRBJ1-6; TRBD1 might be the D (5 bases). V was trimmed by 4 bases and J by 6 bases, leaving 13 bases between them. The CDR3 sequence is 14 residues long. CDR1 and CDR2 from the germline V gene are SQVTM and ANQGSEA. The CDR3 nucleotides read TGCAGCGTTGGAGAAGGACAAGCTAATTCACCCCTCCACTTT. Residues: CSVGEGQANSPLHF.

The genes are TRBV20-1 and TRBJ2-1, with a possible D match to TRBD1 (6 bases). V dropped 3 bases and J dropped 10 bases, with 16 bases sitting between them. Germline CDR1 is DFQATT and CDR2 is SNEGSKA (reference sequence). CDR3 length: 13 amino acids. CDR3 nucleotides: TGCAGTGCTAGGGGTCAGGGGTGGGCCGAGCAGTTCTTC. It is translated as CSARGQGWAEQFF.

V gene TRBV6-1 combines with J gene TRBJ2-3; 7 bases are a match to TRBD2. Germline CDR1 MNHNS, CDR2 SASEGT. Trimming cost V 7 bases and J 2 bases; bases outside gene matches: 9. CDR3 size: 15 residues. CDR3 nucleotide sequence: TGTGCCAGCACCCTCTCTCTAGCGGTCACAGATACGCAGTATTTT. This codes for CASTLSLAVTDTQYF.

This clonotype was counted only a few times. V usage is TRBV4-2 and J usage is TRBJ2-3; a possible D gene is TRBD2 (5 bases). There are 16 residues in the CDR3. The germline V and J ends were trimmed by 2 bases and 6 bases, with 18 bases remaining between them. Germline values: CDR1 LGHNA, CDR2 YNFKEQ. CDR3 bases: TGTGCCAGCAGCCAACGGTCGATGGATCCGGGGGATACGCAGTATTTT. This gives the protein CASSQRSMDPGDTQYF.

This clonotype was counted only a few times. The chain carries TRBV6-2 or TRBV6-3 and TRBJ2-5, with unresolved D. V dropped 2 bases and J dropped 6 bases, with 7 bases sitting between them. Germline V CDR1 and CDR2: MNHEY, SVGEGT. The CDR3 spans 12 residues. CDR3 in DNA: TGTGCCAGCAGTTACCTGGCAAAGACCCAGTACTTC. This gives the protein CASSYLAKTQYF.

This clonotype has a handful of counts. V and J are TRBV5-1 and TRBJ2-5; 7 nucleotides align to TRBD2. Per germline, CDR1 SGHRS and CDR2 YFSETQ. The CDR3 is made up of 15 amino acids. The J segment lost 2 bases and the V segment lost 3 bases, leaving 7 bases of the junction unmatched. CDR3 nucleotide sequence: TGCGCCAGCAGCTATGCGGCGGGGGTTCAAGAGACCCAGTACTTC. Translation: CASSYAAGVQETQYF.

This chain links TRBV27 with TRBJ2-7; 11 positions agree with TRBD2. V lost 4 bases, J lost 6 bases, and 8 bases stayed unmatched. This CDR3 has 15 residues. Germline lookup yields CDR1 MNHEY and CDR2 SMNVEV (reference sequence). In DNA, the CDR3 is TGTGCCAGCAGTTACTCACTAGCGGGAGCTCTCGAGCAGTACTTC. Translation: CASSYSLAGALEQYF.

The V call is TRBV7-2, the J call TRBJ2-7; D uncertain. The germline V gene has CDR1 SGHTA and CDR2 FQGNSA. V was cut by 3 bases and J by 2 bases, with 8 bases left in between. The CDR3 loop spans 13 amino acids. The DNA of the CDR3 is TGTGCCAGCAGCTTTCTAACAACCTACGAGCAGTACTTC. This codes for CASSFLTTYEQYF.

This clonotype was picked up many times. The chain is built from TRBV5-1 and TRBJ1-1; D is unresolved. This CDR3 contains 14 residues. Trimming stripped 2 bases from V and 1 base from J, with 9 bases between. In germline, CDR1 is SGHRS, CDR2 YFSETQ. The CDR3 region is CASSFEVRNTEAFF. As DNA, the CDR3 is TGCGCCAGCAGCTTTGAGGTCCGGAACACTGAAGCTTTCTTT. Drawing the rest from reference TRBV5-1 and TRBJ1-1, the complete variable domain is KAGVTQTPRYLIKTRGQQVTLSCSPISGHRSVSWYQQTPGQGLQFLFEYFSETQRNKGNFPGRFSGRQFSNSRSEMNVSTLELGDSALYLCASSFEVRNTEAFFGQGTRLTVV.

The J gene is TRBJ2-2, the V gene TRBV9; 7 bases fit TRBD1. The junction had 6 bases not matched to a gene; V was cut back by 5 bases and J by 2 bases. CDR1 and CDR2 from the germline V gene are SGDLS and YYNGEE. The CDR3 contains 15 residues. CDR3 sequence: CASRVDRRNTGELFF. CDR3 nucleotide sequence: TGTGCCAGCAGAGTGGACAGGAGAAACACCGGGGAGCTGTTTTTT.

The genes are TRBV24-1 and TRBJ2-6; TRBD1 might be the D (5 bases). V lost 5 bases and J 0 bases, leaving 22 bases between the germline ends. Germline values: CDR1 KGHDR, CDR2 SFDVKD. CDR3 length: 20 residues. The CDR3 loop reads CATSVGMGRASGSGANVLTF. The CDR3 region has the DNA TGTGCCACCAGTGTGGGCATGGGCAGGGCCTCCGGCTCTGGGGCCAACGTCCTGACTTTC.

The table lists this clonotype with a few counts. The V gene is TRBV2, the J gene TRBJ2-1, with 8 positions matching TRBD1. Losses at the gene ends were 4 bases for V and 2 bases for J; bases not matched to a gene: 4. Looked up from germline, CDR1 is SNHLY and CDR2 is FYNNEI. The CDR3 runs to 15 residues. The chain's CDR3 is CASSVGTGTYNEQFF. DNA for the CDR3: TGTGCCAGCAGTGTAGGGACAGGCACCTACAATGAGCAGTTCTTC.